This TCR beta chain comes out of a study of T cell changes during pregnancy in multiple sclerosis. The assay was immunoSEQ multiplex PCR, and TCRdb's table has in-frame clones only and misses some. The sample carries over 30,000 clones, 88% recorded once. Sample: CD4+ T cells from peripheral blood mononuclear cells, taken before pregnancy. The clonotype originates from a female donor with multiple sclerosis, enrolled in a pregnancy study.

DNA of the CDR3: TGTGCCACCGGCACGGGGGGAGGCCTCTACGAGCAGTACTTC. Protein: CATGTGGGLYEQYF. J is TRBJ2-7 and V is TRBV28, with 7 bases identical to TRBD2. The trim removed 10 bases at V and 3 bases at J, leaving 12 bases unmatched. The CDR3 is 14 amino acids. CDR1 is MDHEN, CDR2 SYDVKM, per germline.